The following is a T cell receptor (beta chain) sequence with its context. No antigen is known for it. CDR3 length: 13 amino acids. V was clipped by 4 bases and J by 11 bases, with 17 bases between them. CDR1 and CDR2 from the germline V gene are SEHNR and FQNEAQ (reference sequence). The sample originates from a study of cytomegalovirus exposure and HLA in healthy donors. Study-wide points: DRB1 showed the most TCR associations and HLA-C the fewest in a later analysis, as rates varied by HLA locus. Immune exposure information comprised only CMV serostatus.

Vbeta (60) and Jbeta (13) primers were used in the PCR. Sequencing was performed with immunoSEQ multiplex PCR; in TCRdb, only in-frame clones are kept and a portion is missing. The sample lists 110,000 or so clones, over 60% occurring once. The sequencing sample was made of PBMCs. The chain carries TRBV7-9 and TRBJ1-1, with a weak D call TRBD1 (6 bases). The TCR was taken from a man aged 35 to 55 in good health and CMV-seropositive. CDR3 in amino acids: CASSSIGRGDAFF. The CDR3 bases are TGTGCCAGCAGCTCCATAGGCAGGGGCGATGCTTTCTTT.